The entry that follows covers one T cell receptor beta chain sequence. Its antigen remains unidentified. This specimen comes from a study of T cell responses to AZD1222 COVID-19 vaccine. Study-level information: Researchers grouped second doses given at about 4 or about 12 weeks into one pool.

Clones were sequenced by immunoSEQ multiplex PCR, and TCRdb holds only the in-frame ones, with some missing. Found here are about 130,000 clones, just over 85% of them singletons; the top ten hold about 22%. The V end was cut by 5 bases, the J end by 6 bases, with 9 bases between. Germline V lookup: CDR1 LGHDT, CDR2 YNNKEL (reference sequence). This CDR3 has 12 residues. General study findings and limits: The breadth and depth of Spike-specific TCRs increased once two AZD1222 doses had been given.

The material was peripheral blood, obtained on day 0 of AZD1222 vaccination. The chain links TRBV3-1 (or the pseudogene TRBV3-2) to TRBJ2-3; D not certain. This receptor was obtained from an adult in good health. The CDR3 DNA is TGTGCCAGCAGCTCGACGCCTGATACGCAGTATTTT. This encodes CASSSTPDTQYF.